This T cell receptor (beta chain) stems from a study of blood T cell repertoires in COVID-19. Assay: immunoSEQ multiplex PCR; the TCRdb copy retains only in-frame clones and omits some. Of approximately 90,000 clones in the sample, approximately 91% are singletons; the top ten hold about 5.5%. Looked up from germline, CDR1 is LGHDT and CDR2 is YNNKEL (reference sequence). The CDR3 length is 18 residues. Trimming removed 5 bases from V and 4 bases from J; junction bases left unmatched: 12. This clone has only one observation. What was sequenced was peripheral blood. The chain uses TRBV3-1 (or the pseudogene TRBV3-2) and TRBJ2-1; 12 nucleotides match TRBD2. This clonotype was obtained from a man between 60 and 75 years old with COVID-19, enrolled during active disease. The CDR3 DNA follows: TGTGCCAGCAGCTATTGGAAAACCGGGACTAGCGGGTACAATGAGCAGTTCTTC. Translated, it gives CASSYWKTGTSGYNEQFF.